The TCR beta chain described here comes from a study of CD8+CD57+ T cells in acquired aplastic anemia. Note on this clonotype: Because the CDR3's place on the DNA is in doubt, the DNA is left out and the CDR3 is given as listed by TCRdb.

The CDR3 comprises 15 residues, both ends counted. Germline CDR1 is SGHVT and CDR2 is SQSDAQ. Profiling of TCR beta VDJ combinations and CDR3 sequences used genomic DNA as template. TCRdb analysed the reads with MiXCR anew, one entry per CDR3 protein. The table lists roughly 420,000 distinct CDR3 sequences, roughly 68% of them singletons. This rearrangement joins TRBV7-4 to TRBJ1-6; TRBD1 is the table's D call and was not checked against the DNA. Source material: sorted CD4+, CD8+, or CD8+CD57+ T cells (not recorded which) from PBMCs. The TCR originated in a human donor in good health, serving as a control. CDR3 loop: CASSSIRALSSSSHF.